Below, 9 T cell receptor beta chains from the same sample are listed, as sequenced in a study of blood T cells in healthy people across ages (dated by TCRdb to about 2015). Library method: 5' RACE. The sample was run on an Illumina HiSeq 2500. A second roughly 6 to 12 cycle PCR used a sample-barcoded 5' primer and a J-beta primer mix. TCRdb reprocessed the public reads (quality trimming at Q25 with fastp, clone calling with MiXCR) and kept in-frame beta chains. Identical CDR3 protein sequences are pooled into one entry, listed with their most common genes and DNA. The table for this sample lists some 730,000 distinct CDR3 sequences; 22% of them were counted only once. The top ten hold about 22% of the sample. The specimen sequenced was blood. The receptors originated from a man aged 65-85 years in good health.

The chain combines TRBV7-2 with TRBJ2-2; no reliable D call. The CDR3 sequence is 14 residues long. Germline loops: CDR1 SGHTA, CDR2 FQGNSA. The V and J ends lost 5 bases and 5 bases respectively, with 12 bases between them. The CDR3 reads CASSIHFLTGELFF. For the CDR3, the DNA is TGTGCCAGCAGCATCCACTTCCTGACCGGGGAGCTGTTTTTT.

V is TRBV20-1 and J is TRBJ2-5; the match to TRBD2 covers 14 bases. Judging by the DNA end, TRBJ2-7 fits better; the J call may be wrong. Germline values: CDR1 DFQATT, CDR2 SNEGSKA (reference sequence). This CDR3 is 15 amino acids long. CDR3 bases: TGCAGTGCTACTGGACTAGCGGGAGGTACCTACGAGCAGTACGTC. It specifies CSATGLAGGTYEQYV.

This clonotype has a handful of counts. The V and J genes are TRBV12-3 or TRBV12-4 and TRBJ2-5; 7 bases are shared with TRBD1. This CDR3 spans 15 amino acids. After removal of 5 bases from V and 5 bases from J, the junction contained 11 bases not matched to a gene. The CDR3 DNA follows: TGTGCCAGCAGTACATCTGGACAGGTAGCCGAGACCCAGTACTTC. This encodes CASSTSGQVAETQYF.

This clonotype has a single count. The V gene is TRBV5-1, the J gene TRBJ2-3; a weak D match, TRBD1 (6 bases). Germline V lookup: CDR1 SGHRS, CDR2 YFSETQ. This CDR3 has 16 residues. Trimming removed 0 bases at V and 0 bases at J, with 11 bases between. CDR3 region: CASSLAWTESTDTQYF. DNA of the CDR3: TGCGCCAGCAGCTTGGCCTGGACAGAGAGCACAGATACGCAGTATTTT.

The chain uses TRBV12-3 or TRBV12-4 and TRBJ2-3, with TRBD2 identical over 8 bases. V dropped 6 bases and J dropped 5; count of bases not matched to a gene: 10. The CDR3 has 15 amino acids. The chain's CDR3 is CASRHRTGGEDTQYF. The CDR3 DNA reads TGTGCCAGCAGACATAGAACGGGGGGGGAAGATACGCAGTATTTT.

The chain employs TRBV19 and TRBJ2-7; tentatively, D is TRBD2 (7 bases). Per the germline V gene, CDR1 is LNHDA and CDR2 is SQIVND (reference sequence). This CDR3 has 15 amino acids. Trimming stripped 6 bases from V and 0 bases from J, with 15 bases between. The CDR3 DNA reads TGTGCCAGTAGGCGACGGGGGGCCCCCTCCTACGAGCAGTACTTC. Protein product: CASRRRGAPSYEQYF.

The chain combines TRBV7-9 with TRBJ2-7; 9 bases are a match to TRBD2. Germline V lookup: CDR1 SEHNR, CDR2 FQNEAQ (reference sequence). V dropped 7 bases and J dropped 6; count of bases not matched to a gene: 10. This CDR3 contains 14 residues. The CDR3 DNA reads as TGTGCCAGCACCGTAGCGGGAGCTCTAGGCGAGCAGTACTTC. This encodes CASTVAGALGEQYF. The variable domain in full, completed from reference TRBV7-9 and TRBJ2-7, reads DTGVSQNPRHKITKRGQNVTFRCDPISEHNRLYWYRQTLGQGPEFLTYFQNEAQLEKSRLLSDRFSAERPKGSFSTLEIQRTEQGDSAMYLCASTVAGALGEQYFGPGTRLTVT.

This clonotype was counted only a few times. V gene TRBV19 combines with J gene TRBJ1-5; D uncertain. Germline CDR1 and CDR2: LNHDA and SQIVND (reference sequence). V lost 7 bases and J lost 0, with 10 bases in between. CDR3 length equals 14 residues. The CDR3 loop is CASIQTFSNQPQHF. The CDR3 DNA reads TGTGCCAGTATACAAACATTTAGCAATCAGCCCCAGCATTTT.

This clonotype was detected a few times. The chain recombines TRBV29-1 with TRBJ1-1; 9 bases match TRBD1. CDR3 length equals 13 residues. From germline, CDR1 is SQVTM and CDR2 ANQGSEA. Germline trimming cut 8 bases from V and 5 bases from J; bases unmatched to any gene: 9. This CDR3 is CSIGGQGRTEAFF. The CDR3 DNA reads as TGCAGCATTGGGGGACAGGGAAGGACTGAAGCTTTCTTT.